The 20 T cell receptor beta chains reported below all come from one sample, sequenced in a study of blood T cell repertoires in COVID-19 (dated by TCRdb to about 2020). The library was produced with the immunoSEQ multiplex PCR assay. Sourced from immuneACCESS, this table was stored by TCRdb with only in-frame sequences that have V and J called. A share of the clones is absent; for the studies checked, an unresolved V gene accounts for under half, and the remainder has no known explanation. This sample comprises about 140,000 clones, around 90% of them detected only once. About 5.8% of the sample belongs to the ten largest clones. Sequencing was performed on peripheral blood. Receptors originate from a human donor in a cohort sampled during active COVID-19.

The chain combines TRBV6-5 with TRBJ2-3; 7 positions match TRBD2. The V gene end was trimmed by 6 bases and the J gene end by 3 bases; junction bases not matched to a gene: 9. This CDR3 is built from 15 residues. Germline CDR1 is MNHEY and CDR2 is SVGAGI. CDR3 loop: CASRTTSYRTDTQYF. Written as DNA, the CDR3 is TGTGCCAGCAGAACGACTAGCTATAGGACAGATACGCAGTATTTT.

This chain links TRBV4-1 with TRBJ2-7; TRBD2 might be the D (6 bases). Trimming shortened V by 1 base and J by 0 bases, and 10 bases separated the two germline ends. The CDR3 runs 15 residues. Germline CDR1 is MGHRA and CDR2 is YSYEKL. CDR3 nucleotide sequence: TGCGCCAGCAGCCAAGGACGCGGGGCCTCCTACGAGCAGTACTTC. Translated: CASSQGRGASYEQYF.

The chain joins TRBV7-9 to TRBJ2-6, with D maybe TRBD2 (5 bases). Trimming cost V 3 bases and J 3 bases, with 9 bases left between them. From germline, CDR1 is SEHNR and CDR2 FQNEAQ (reference sequence). The CDR3 consists of 15 residues. The CDR3 region is CASSFVRGGANVLTF. The CDR3, as DNA: TGTGCCAGCAGCTTCGTCCGGGGTGGGGCCAACGTCCTGACTTTC.

This clone occurred once. The chain is built from TRBV7-9 and TRBJ2-7; tentative D call: TRBD2 (5 bases). Deletions cut 0 bases from V and 7 bases from J, with 7 bases between. The germline CDR1 and CDR2 sequences are SEHNR and FQNEAQ (reference sequence). The CDR3 has 12 residues. In nucleotides, the CDR3 is TGTGCCAGCAGCTTAGCCGGAGGAGAGCAGTACTTC. It translates to CASSLAGGEQYF.

The DNA of the CDR3 is TGCGCCAGCAGCTACGGCGGGGGGGAGCAAGAGACCCAGTACTTC. Translating it yields CASSYGGGEQETQYF. V usage is TRBV5-1 and J usage is TRBJ2-5, with 9 nucleotides matching TRBD2. J lost 2 bases, V lost 3 bases, and 5 bases had no gene match. CDR1 and CDR2 (germline): SGHRS, YFSETQ. The CDR3 extends over 15 amino acids.

The V gene is TRBV28, the J gene TRBJ2-4; 9 positions match TRBD1. The trim removed 6 bases at V and 5 bases at J, leaving 5 bases unmatched. Germline CDR1 MDHEN, CDR2 SYDVKM. CDR3 length: 14 amino acids. DNA for the CDR3: TGTGCCAGCAGAACACACAGGGGGCAAAACATTCAGTACTTC. Amino acid sequence: CASRTHRGQNIQYF. The full variable domain, in which reference TRBV28 and TRBJ2-4 provide the parts outside the CDR3, is DVKVTQSSRYLVKRTGEKVFLECVQDMDHENMFWYRQDPGLGLRLIYFSYDVKMKEKGDIPEGYSVSREKKERFSLILESASTNQTSMYLCASRTHRGQNIQYFGAGTRLSVL.

The chain recombines TRBV5-1 with TRBJ1-1; 8 nucleotides align to TRBD1. The germline CDR1 and CDR2 sequences are SGHRS and YFSETQ. CDR3 length: 15 amino acids. The V and J ends lost 2 bases and 0 bases, in that order; junction bases with no gene match: 3. The CDR3: CASSFRTGLNTEAFF. The CDR3 DNA reads as TGCGCCAGCAGCTTCCGGACAGGGCTGAACACTGAAGCTTTCTTT.

The V call is TRBV5-1, the J call TRBJ1-4, with TRBD1 matching 8 bases. This CDR3 is 14 amino acids long. Unmatched junction bases numbered 4, after V lost 4 bases and J lost 5 bases. Germline-derived CDR1 and CDR2 are SGHRS and YFSETQ. CDR3 sequence (DNA): TGCGCCAGCAGCCAGGGACAGGAAAATGAAAAACTGTTTTTT. This sequence encodes CASSQGQENEKLFF.

The gene calls are TRBV6-5 and TRBJ1-5; the match to TRBD1 covers 9 bases. Per the germline V gene, CDR1 is MNHEY and CDR2 is SVGAGI. Unmatched junction bases numbered 10, after V lost 8 bases and J lost 5 bases. The length of the CDR3 is 15 residues. The CDR3 DNA sequence: TGTGCCAGCTCTATTGGCGGACAGGGGTATCAGCCCCAGCATTTT. It codes for CASSIGGQGYQPQHF.

The chain recombines TRBV28 with TRBJ2-6, with D maybe TRBD2 (5 bases). CDR3 length: 16 amino acids. Trimming shortened V by 1 base and J by 0 bases, and 7 bases separated the two germline ends. Germline CDR1 is MDHEN and CDR2 is SYDVKM. CDR3 region: CASSLYGSSGANVLTF. The DNA of the CDR3 is TGTGCCAGCAGTTTATATGGGAGCTCTGGGGCCAACGTCCTGACTTTC. Combining the CDR3 with reference TRBV28 and TRBJ2-6 gives the whole variable domain DVKVTQSSRYLVKRTGEKVFLECVQDMDHENMFWYRQDPGLGLRLIYFSYDVKMKEKGDIPEGYSVSREKKERFSLILESASTNQTSMYLCASSLYGSSGANVLTFGAGSRLTVL.

The genes are TRBV10-1 and TRBJ2-1; 9 bases agree with TRBD2. In germline, CDR1 is WNHNN, CDR2 SYGVQD (reference sequence). The V segment lost 0 bases and the J segment 5 bases; nucleotides outside the gene matches: 8. The CDR3 totals 17 residues. This CDR3 is CASSESLAGARNNEQFF. In DNA, the CDR3 is TGCGCCAGCAGTGAGTCTTTAGCGGGAGCAAGGAACAATGAGCAGTTCTTC.

The chain is built from TRBV6-5 and TRBJ2-7; 12 bases match TRBD2. Germline trimming cut 6 bases from V and 7 bases from J; bases unmatched to any gene: 7. Germline CDR1 is MNHEY and CDR2 is SVGAGI. The CDR3 spans 14 residues. The CDR3, as DNA: TGTGCCAGCAGCGCTAGCGGGGGGGCGTGGGAGCAGTACTTC. This sequence encodes CASSASGGAWEQYF.

CDR3 DNA: TGTGCCAGCAGCTCGAGATCACAGGGGTTGAATGAGCAGTTCTTC. Amino acid sequence: CASSSRSQGLNEQFF. The chain joins TRBV5-6 to TRBJ2-1, with TRBD1 matching 7 bases. This CDR3 has 15 residues. Germline values: CDR1 SGHDT, CDR2 YYEEEE. J gave up 7 bases and V 3 bases, and 10 bases lay outside the gene matches.

The rearrangement links TRBV6-1 to TRBJ1-6; 8 nucleotides agree with TRBD1. Unmatched junction bases numbered 14, after V lost 2 bases and J lost 2 bases. This CDR3 region has 20 residues. Germline V lookup: CDR1 MNHNS, CDR2 SASEGT. In DNA, the CDR3 is TGTGCCAGCAGTGAAAGGGCAGGGGGCCGCCAACAAACCTATAATTCACCCCTCCACTTT. Protein: CASSERAGGRQQTYNSPLHF.

The chain recombines TRBV7-3 with TRBJ2-1, with TRBD2 identical over 9 bases. The CDR3 loop spans 16 amino acids. V lost 0 bases and J lost 5; bases outside the gene matches: 5. Germline V gives CDR1 SGHTA, CDR2 FQGTGA. In DNA, the CDR3 is TGTGCCAGCAGCTTAACTAGCGGGGGCCGTAACAATGAGCAGTTCTTC. The encoded protein is CASSLTSGGRNNEQFF. The entire variable domain, with the rest obtained from reference TRBV7-3 and TRBJ2-1, is as follows: GAGVSQTPSNKVTEKGKYVELRCDPISGHTALYWYRQSLGQGPEFLIYFQGTGAADDSGLPNDRFFAVRPEGSVSTLKIQRTERGDSAVYLCASSLTSGGRNNEQFFGPGTRLTVL.

The chain links TRBV18 to TRBJ1-1; D gene uncertain. CDR3 length equals 12 residues. V was clipped by 5 bases and J by 4 bases, with 8 bases between them. Germline V gives CDR1 KGHSH, CDR2 LQKENI. The CDR3 here is CASSSRLTEAFF. The CDR3 DNA reads as TGTGCCAGCTCATCACGACTCACTGAAGCTTTCTTT.

This clone was seen just once. The chain links TRBV10-2 to TRBJ2-3, with D possibly matching TRBD1 (5 bases). CDR1 and CDR2 (germline): WSHSY, SAAADI. V lost 3 bases and J 3 bases, leaving 10 bases between the germline ends. This CDR3 has 14 residues. The CDR3 DNA follows: TGCGCCAGCAGTGAAGGACATACAACAGATACGCAGTATTTT. This gives the protein CASSEGHTTDTQYF.

The genes are TRBV27 and TRBJ2-7; 9 positions agree with TRBD1. Trimming took 6 bases from V and 2 from J; bases not matched to a gene: 8. CDR1 MNHEY and CDR2 SMNVEV come from the germline V gene (reference sequence). The CDR3 is 15 residues long. The CDR3 sequence: CASSPPGQGPYEQYF. In DNA, the CDR3 is TGTGCCAGCAGCCCACCGGGACAGGGCCCCTACGAGCAGTACTTC.

The chain employs TRBV5-1 and TRBJ2-5, with 8 bases identical to TRBD2. CDR3 length: 17 amino acids. The germline CDR1 and CDR2 sequences are SGHRS and YFSETQ. The V segment lost 4 bases and the J segment 2 bases; nucleotides outside the gene matches: 13. The CDR3 spells CASSHGGAAGGQETQYF. As DNA, the CDR3 is TGCGCCAGCAGCCATGGGGGGGCGGCGGGAGGACAAGAGACCCAGTACTTC.

This chain joins TRBV21-1 and TRBJ1-5; TRBD1 is taken as the D call from the table, unchecked against the DNA. TRBV21-1 is a pseudogene segment. The CDR3 is made up of 17 amino acids. The DNA of the CDR3 is TGTGCCAGCCTGCTCTCGGCCAGGGGAATATGCAATCAGCCCCAGCATTTT. This codes for CASLLSARGICNQPQHF.